This T cell receptor (beta chain) derives from a study of blood T cell repertoires in COVID-19. Turning to the study itself: Sample material is recorded as cDNA or gDNA derived from T cells, B-cell-depleted T cells, or PBMCs.

As handled by the study authors: By means of reference gene primer amplification, nucleated cell counts were estimated. Clones were read by immunoSEQ multiplex PCR, and TCRdb kept only the in-frame ones, dropping some. V, J and clone size reflect that table, while D and trimming were determined from the DNA. The sample has a few hundred thousand clones, roughly 85% seen once. The source material was peripheral blood. The receptor comes from a human donor in a cohort sampled during active COVID-19.

The CDR3 nucleotides are TGTGCCAGCAGCCATAGCGAAGTGGGCGCTTTCTTT. Its protein product is CASSHSEVGAFF. The chain couples TRBV11-2 to TRBJ1-1; D not resolved. The CDR3 is 12 residues long. In germline, CDR1 is SGHAT, CDR2 FQNNGV. The ends were cut back, 5 bases at V and 11 bases at J, with 15 bases in the middle.